This entry features one TCR beta chain sequence. This sample is part of a study of blood T cell repertoires in COVID-19. At the level of the study: There were acute and convalescent COVID-19 samples, and they came from the United States, Italy and Spain. PBMCs, B-cell-depleted T cells, or T cells provided the cDNA or gDNA that made up the material.

Authors' methods: Estimates of nucleated cell counts were drawn from the amplification of reference gene primers. The data were produced by immunoSEQ multiplex PCR, yet TCRdb's version contains in-frame clones alone and is incomplete. For V, J and clone size, that table is used; D and trimming come from the DNA. The sample consists of about 77,000 clones, 80% of them appearing once. The sequence derives from a woman in her seventies with acute or convalescent COVID-19. The sample comprised peripheral blood.

CDR3: CASSSHTSGGRGYGYTF. In DNA, the CDR3 is TGTGCCAGCAGCTCGCATACGTCAGGTGGTCGGGGCTATGGCTACACCTTC. The chain couples TRBV7-2 to TRBJ1-2; D uncertain. In germline, CDR1 is SGHTA, CDR2 FQGNSA. The CDR3 has 17 residues. V was shortened by 4 bases and J by 4 bases, with 22 bases between the two germline ends.